This T cell receptor (beta chain) was identified in a study of blood T cell repertoires in COVID-19. This clone was seen a single time. How the authors handled the data: Amplification of reference gene primers provided the estimated nucleated cell counts. Sequencing used immunoSEQ multiplex PCR; TCRdb keeps in-frame clones, though not all of them. V, J and clone size derive from that table, while D and trimming were established from the DNA sequence. The data contain tens of thousands of clones, around 79% of them seen just once; the ten biggest clones take up nearly 25%. CDR1 MDHEN and CDR2 SYDVKM come from the germline V gene. V dropped 6 bases and J dropped 9; count of bases not matched to a gene: 7. This CDR3 comprises 13 residues.

This clonotype originated in a human donor in a cohort sampled during active COVID-19. The chain couples TRBV28 to TRBJ1-1; 10 bases are a match to TRBD1. The sample was peripheral blood. The CDR3 region is CASRTTGGVQAFF. The CDR3 DNA reads TGTGCCAGCAGGACGACAGGGGGCGTTCAAGCTTTCTTT.